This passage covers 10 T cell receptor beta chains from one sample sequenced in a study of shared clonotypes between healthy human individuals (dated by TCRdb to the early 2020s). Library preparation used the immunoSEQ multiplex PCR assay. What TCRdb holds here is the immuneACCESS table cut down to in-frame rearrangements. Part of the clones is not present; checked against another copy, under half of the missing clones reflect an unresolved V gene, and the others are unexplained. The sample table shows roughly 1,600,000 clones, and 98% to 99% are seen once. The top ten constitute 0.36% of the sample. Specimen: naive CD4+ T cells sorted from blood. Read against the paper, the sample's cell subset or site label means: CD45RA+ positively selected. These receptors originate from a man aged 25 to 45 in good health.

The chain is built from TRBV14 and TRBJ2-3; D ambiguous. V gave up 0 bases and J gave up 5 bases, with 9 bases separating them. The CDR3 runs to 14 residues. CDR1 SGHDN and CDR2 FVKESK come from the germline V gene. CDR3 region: CASSQDLTGDTQYF. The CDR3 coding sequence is TGTGCCAGCAGCCAAGATTTAACGGGAGATACGCAGTATTTT.

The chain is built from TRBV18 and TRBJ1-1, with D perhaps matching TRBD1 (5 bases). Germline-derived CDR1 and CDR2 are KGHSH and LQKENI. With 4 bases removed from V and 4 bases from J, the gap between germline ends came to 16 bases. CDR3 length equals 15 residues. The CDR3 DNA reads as TGTGCCAGCTCACAGACTCAGGGTATCGGCACTGAAGCTTTCTTT. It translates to CASSQTQGIGTEAFF. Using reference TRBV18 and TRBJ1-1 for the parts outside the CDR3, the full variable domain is NAGVMQNPRHLVRRRGQEARLRCSPMKGHSHVYWYRQLPEEGLKFMVYLQKENIIDESGMPKERFSAEFPKEGPSILRIQQVVRGDSAAYFCASSQTQGIGTEAFFGQGTRLTVV.

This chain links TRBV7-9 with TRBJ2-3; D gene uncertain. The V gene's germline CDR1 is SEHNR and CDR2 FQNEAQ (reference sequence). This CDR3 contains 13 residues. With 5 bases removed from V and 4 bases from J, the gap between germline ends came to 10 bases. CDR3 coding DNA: TGTGCCAGCAGCCTTTCAGGCTCAGATACGCAGTATTTT. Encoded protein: CASSLSGSDTQYF.

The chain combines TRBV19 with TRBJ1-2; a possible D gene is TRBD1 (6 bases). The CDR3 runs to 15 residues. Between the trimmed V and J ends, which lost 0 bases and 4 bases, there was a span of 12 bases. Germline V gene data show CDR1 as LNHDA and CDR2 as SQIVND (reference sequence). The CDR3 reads CASSIEVGRGYGYTF. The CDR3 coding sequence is TGTGCCAGTAGTATAGAGGTGGGCAGGGGCTATGGCTACACCTTC.

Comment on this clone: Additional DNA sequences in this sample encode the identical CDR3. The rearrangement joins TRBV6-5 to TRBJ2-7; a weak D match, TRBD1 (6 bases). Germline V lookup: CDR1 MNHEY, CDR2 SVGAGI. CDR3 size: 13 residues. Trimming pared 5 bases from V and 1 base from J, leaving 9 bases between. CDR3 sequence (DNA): TGTGCCAGCAGTCGACAGGTTTCCTACGAGCAGTACTTC. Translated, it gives CASSRQVSYEQYF.

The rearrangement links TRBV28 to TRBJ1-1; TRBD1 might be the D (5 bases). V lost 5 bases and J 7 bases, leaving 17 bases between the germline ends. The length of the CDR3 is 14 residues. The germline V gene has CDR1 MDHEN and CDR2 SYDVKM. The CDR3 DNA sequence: TGTGCCAGCAGTCCACCACACCGACAGAATGAAGCTTTCTTT. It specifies CASSPPHRQNEAFF. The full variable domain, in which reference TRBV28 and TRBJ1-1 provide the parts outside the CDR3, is DVKVTQSSRYLVKRTGEKVFLECVQDMDHENMFWYRQDPGLGLRLIYFSYDVKMKEKGDIPEGYSVSREKKERFSLILESASTNQTSMYLCASSPPHRQNEAFFGQGTRLTVV.

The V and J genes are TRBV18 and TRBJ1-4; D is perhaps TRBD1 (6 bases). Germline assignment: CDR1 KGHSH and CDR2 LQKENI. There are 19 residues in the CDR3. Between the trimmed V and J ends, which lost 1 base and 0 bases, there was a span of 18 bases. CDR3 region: CASSPRKTGGWATNEKLFF. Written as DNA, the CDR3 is TGTGCCAGCTCACCACGAAAGACAGGCGGGTGGGCAACTAATGAAAAACTGTTTTTT.

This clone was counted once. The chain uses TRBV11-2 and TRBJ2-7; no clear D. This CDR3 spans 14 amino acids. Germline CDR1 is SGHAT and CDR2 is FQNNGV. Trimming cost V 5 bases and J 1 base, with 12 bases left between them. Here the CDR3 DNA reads TGTGCCAGCAGCGCCCTCCGTGATTCCTACGAGCAGTACTTC. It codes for CASSALRDSYEQYF.

Here the CDR3 reads CASSLATSQETQYF. CDR3 coding DNA: TGTGCCAGCAGCTTGGCAACTAGCCAAGAGACCCAGTACTTC. This chain links TRBV5-4 with TRBJ2-5, with a weak D call TRBD2 (5 bases). Trimming removed 0 bases from V and 1 base from J, with 7 bases in between. CDR1 is SGHNT and CDR2 is YYREEE in the germline V gene (reference sequence). The length of the CDR3 is 14 residues.

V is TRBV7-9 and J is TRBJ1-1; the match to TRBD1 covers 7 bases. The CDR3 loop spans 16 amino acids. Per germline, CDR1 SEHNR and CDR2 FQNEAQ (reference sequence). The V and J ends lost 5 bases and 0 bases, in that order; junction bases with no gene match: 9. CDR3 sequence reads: CASSPDRAPMNTEAFF. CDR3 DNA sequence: TGTGCCAGCAGCCCCGACAGGGCTCCCATGAACACTGAAGCTTTCTTT.